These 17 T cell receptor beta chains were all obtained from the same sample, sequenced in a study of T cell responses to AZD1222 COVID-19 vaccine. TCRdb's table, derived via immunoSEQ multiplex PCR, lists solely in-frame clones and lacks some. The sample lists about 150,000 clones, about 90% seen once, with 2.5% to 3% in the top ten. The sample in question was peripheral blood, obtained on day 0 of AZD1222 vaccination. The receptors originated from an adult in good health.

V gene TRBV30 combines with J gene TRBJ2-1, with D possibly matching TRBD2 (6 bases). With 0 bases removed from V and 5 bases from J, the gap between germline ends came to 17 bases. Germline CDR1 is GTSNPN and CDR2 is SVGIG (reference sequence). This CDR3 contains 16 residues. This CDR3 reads CAWSVPVGGKHNEQFF. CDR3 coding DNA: TGTGCCTGGAGTGTCCCGGTGGGGGGTAAACACAATGAGCAGTTCTTC.

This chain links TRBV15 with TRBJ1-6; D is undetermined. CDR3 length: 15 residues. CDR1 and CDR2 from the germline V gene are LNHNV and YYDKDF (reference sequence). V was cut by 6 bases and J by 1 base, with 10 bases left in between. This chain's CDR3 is CATRSGGSYNSPLHF. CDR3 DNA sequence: TGTGCCACCAGATCCGGTGGGTCCTATAATTCACCCCTCCACTTT. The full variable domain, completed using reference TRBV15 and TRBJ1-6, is DAMVIQNPRYQVTQFGKPVTLSCSQTLNHNVMYWYQQKSSQAPKLLFHYYDKDFNNEADTPDNFQSRRPNTSFCFLDIRSPGLGDTAMYLCATRSGGSYNSPLHFGNGTRLTVT.

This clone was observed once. The CDR3 DNA reads as TGTGCCAGCAGCTTCAATGAAAAACTGTTTTTT. Translated, it gives CASSFNEKLFF. V usage is TRBV28 and J usage is TRBJ1-4; D ambiguous. Germline V gene sequence: CDR1 MDHEN, CDR2 SYDVKM. The CDR3 consists of 11 residues. V lost 6 bases and J 5 bases, leaving 4 bases between the germline ends.

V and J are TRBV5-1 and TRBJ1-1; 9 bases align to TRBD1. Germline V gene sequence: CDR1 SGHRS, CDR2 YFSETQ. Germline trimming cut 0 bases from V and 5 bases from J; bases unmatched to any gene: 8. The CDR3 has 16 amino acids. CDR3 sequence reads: CASSLEGQGRGTEAFF. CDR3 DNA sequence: TGCGCCAGCAGCTTGGAGGGACAGGGTCGTGGGACTGAAGCTTTCTTT.

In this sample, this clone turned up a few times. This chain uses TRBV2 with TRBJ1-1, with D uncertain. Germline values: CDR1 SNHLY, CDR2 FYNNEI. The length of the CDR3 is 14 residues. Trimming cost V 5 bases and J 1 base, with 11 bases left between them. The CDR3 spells CASSPKDANTEAFF. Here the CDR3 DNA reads TGTGCCAGCAGTCCAAAAGATGCGAACACTGAAGCTTTCTTT.

The CDR3 DNA follows: TGCAGCGTTGAAGTGTTAGCGAGCGAGCAGTACTTC. Translation: CSVEVLASEQYF. The rearrangement links TRBV29-1 to TRBJ2-7; weak D call: TRBD2 (5 bases). Germline loops: CDR1 SQVTM, CDR2 ANQGSEA. The CDR3 is 12 amino acids. The germline V and J ends were trimmed by 1 base and 6 bases, with 10 bases remaining between them.

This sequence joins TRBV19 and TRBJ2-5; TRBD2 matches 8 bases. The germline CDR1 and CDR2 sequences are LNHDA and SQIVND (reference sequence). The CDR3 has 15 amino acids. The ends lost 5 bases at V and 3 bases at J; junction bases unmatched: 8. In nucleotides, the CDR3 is TGTGCCAGTAGTGACACTAGCGGATTAAAAGAGACCCAGTACTTC. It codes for CASSDTSGLKETQYF.

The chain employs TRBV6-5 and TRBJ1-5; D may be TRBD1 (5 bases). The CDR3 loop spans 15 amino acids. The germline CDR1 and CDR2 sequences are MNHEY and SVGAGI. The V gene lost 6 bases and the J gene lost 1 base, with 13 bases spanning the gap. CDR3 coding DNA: TGTGCCAGCAGGCGGGGCAGCGGGAGCAATCAGCCCCAGCATTTT. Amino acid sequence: CASRRGSGSNQPQHF.

The CDR3 DNA follows: TGTGCCAGCAGCTCCCGTACCTTTGGCACCGGGGAGCTGTTTTTT. This sequence encodes CASSSRTFGTGELFF. This sequence joins TRBV7-9 and TRBJ2-2; unclear D gene. Trimming pared 4 bases from V and 4 bases from J, leaving 13 bases between. CDR1 is SEHNR and CDR2 is FQNEAQ in the germline V gene (reference sequence). The CDR3 loop spans 15 amino acids.

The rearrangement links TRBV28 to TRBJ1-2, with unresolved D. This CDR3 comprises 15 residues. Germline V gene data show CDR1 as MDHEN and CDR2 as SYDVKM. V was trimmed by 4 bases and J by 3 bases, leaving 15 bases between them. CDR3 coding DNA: TGTGCCAGCAGTTCCCACCGTGGAGGGCACTATGGCTACACCTTC. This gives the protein CASSSHRGGHYGYTF.

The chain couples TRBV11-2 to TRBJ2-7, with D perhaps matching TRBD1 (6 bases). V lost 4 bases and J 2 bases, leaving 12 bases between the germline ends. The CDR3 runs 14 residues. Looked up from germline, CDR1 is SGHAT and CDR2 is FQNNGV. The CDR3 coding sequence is TGTGCCAGCAGCTCTCGACAGGTTCCCTACGAGCAGTACTTC. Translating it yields CASSSRQVPYEQYF.

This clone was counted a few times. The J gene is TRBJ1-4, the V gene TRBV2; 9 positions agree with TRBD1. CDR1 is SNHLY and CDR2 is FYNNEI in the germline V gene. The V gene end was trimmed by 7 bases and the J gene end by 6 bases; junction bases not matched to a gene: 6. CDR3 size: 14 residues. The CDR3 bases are TGTGCCAGCATAGCCGACAGGGGGGATGAAAAACTGTTTTTT. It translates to CASIADRGDEKLFF.

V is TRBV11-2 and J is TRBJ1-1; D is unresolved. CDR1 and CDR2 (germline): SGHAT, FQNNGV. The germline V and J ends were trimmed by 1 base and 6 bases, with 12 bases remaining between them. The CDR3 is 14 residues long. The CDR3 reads CASSLVPGISEAFF. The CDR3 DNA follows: TGTGCCAGCAGCTTAGTCCCGGGGATTTCTGAAGCTTTCTTT.

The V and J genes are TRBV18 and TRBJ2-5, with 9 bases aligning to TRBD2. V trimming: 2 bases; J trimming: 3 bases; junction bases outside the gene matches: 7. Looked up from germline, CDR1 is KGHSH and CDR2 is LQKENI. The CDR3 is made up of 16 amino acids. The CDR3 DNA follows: TGTGCCAGCTCACCAGGGACTAGCAGATCTGAAGAGACCCAGTACTTC. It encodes CASSPGTSRSEETQYF.

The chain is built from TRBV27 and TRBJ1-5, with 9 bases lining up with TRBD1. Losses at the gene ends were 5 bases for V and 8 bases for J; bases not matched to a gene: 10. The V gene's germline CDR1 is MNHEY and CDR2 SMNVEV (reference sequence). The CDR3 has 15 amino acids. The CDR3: CASSPGTGFLEPQHF. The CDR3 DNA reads TGTGCCAGCAGTCCCGGGACAGGGTTTTTGGAGCCCCAGCATTTT.

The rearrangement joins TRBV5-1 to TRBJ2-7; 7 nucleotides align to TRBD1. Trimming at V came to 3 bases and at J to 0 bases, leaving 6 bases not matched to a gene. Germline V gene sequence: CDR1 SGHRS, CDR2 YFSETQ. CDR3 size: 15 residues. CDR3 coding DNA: TGCGCCAGCAGCTACCGGGACAGTCCCTCCTACGAGCAGTACTTC. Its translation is CASSYRDSPSYEQYF.

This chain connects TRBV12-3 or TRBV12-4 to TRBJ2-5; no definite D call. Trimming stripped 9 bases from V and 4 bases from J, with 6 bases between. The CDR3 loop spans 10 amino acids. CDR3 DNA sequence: TGTGCCAGTTCCGGAGAGACCCAGTACTTC. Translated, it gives CASSGETQYF.